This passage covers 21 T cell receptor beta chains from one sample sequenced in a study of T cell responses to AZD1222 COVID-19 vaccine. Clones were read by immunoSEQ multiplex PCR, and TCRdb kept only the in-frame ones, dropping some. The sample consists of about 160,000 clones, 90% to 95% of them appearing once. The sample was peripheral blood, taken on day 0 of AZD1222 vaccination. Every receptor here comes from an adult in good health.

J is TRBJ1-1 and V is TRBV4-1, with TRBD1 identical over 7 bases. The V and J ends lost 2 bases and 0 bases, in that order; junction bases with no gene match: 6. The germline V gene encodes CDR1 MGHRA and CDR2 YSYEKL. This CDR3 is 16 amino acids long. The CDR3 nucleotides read TGCGCCAGCAGCCAAAACTCGGGGACAGTGAACACTGAAGCTTTCTTT. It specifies CASSQNSGTVNTEAFF.

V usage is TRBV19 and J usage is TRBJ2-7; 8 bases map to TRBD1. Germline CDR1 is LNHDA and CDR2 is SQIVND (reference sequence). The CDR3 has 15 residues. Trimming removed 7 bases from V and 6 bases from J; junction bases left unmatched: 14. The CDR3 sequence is CASTIHHSGGLEQYF. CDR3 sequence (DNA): TGTGCCAGTACCATACATCACTCAGGGGGCCTCGAGCAGTACTTC.

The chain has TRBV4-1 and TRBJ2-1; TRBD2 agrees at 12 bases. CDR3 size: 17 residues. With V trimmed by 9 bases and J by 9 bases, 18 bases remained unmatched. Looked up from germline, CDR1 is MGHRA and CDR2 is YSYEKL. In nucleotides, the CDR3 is TGCGCCAGACGCGAGGGACTTACTAGCGGGGGGTTCGGTGAGCAGTTCTTC. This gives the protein CARREGLTSGGFGEQFF.

The CDR3 nucleotides read TGCGCCAGCAGCCAAGATCTAGCGGGGGGGATCGAGCAGTACTTC. This sequence encodes CASSQDLAGGIEQYF. V usage is TRBV4-1 and J usage is TRBJ2-7; 12 nucleotides align to TRBD2. Germline V CDR1 and CDR2: MGHRA, YSYEKL. The CDR3 spans 15 residues. V was clipped by 0 bases and J by 6 bases; unmatched bases: 3.

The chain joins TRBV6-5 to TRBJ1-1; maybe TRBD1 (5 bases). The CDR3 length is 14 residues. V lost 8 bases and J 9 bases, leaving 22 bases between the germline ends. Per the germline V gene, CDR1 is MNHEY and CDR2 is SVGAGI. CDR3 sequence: CASLLLETVIKAFF. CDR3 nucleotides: TGTGCCAGCTTACTTTTAGAGACAGTGATAAAAGCTTTCTTT.

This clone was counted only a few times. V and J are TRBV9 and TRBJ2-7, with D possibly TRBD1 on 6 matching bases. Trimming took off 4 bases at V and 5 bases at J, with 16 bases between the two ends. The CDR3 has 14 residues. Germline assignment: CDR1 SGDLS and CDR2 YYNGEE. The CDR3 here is CASSPRTGTHEQYF. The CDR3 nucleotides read TGTGCCAGCAGCCCACGAACAGGGACCCACGAGCAGTACTTC.

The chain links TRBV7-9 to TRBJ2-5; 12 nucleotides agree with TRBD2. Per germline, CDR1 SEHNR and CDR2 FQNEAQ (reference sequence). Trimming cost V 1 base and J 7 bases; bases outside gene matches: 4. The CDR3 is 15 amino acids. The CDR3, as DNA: TGTGCCAGCAGCTTAGGAACTAGCGGGGGGACGACCCAGTACTTC. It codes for CASSLGTSGGTTQYF.

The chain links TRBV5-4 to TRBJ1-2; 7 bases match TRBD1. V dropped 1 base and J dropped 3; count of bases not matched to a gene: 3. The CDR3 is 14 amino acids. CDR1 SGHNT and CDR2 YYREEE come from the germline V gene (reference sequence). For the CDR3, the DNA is TGTGCCAGCAGCTTGACAGGGGTCGACTATGGCTACACCTTC. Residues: CASSLTGVDYGYTF.

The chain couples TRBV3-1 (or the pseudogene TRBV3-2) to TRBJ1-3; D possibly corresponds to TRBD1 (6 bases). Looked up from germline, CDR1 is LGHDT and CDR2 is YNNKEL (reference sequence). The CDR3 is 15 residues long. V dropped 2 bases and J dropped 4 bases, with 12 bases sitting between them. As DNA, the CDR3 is TGTGCCAGCAGCCAAAGGGGGTCTGCCGGAAACACCATATATTTT. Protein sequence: CASSQRGSAGNTIYF.

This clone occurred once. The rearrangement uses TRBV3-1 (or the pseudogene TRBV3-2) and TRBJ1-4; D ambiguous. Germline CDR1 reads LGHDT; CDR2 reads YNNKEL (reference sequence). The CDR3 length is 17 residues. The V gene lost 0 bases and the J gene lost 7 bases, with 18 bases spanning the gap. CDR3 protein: CASSQDFVVTSPEKLFF. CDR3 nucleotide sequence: TGTGCCAGCAGCCAAGATTTTGTAGTAACCAGCCCTGAAAAACTGTTTTTT.

In DNA form, the CDR3 reads TGTGCCAGCAGCTTAGGGGGCGGCTACTACGAGCAGTACTTC. The encoded protein is CASSLGGGYYEQYF. This sequence joins TRBV11-2 and TRBJ2-7; tentatively, D is TRBD1 (5 bases). The germline CDR1 and CDR2 sequences are SGHAT and FQNNGV. The V and J ends lost 1 base and 3 bases respectively, with 10 bases between them. This CDR3 spans 14 amino acids. The variable domain in full, with the rest retrieved from reference TRBV11-2 and TRBJ2-7, is EAGVAQSPRYKIIEKRQSVAFWCNPISGHATLYWYQQILGQGPKLLIQFQNNGVVDDSQLPKDRFSAERLKGVDSTLKIQPAKLEDSAVYLCASSLGGGYYEQYFGPGTRLTVT.

CDR3 in DNA: TGTGCCACAGGACTAGCGGGCCAAGAGACCCAGTACTTC. This translates into CATGLAGQETQYF. The chain joins TRBV10-3 to TRBJ2-5; 11 bases fit TRBD2. The J segment lost 1 base and the V segment lost 10 bases, leaving 2 bases of the junction unmatched. The CDR3 consists of 13 residues. CDR1 and CDR2 from the germline V gene are ENHRY and SYGVKD.

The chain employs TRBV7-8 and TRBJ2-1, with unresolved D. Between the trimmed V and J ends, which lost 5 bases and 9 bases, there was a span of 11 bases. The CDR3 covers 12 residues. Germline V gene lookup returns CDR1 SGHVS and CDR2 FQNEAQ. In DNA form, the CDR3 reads TGTGCCAGCAGCCCCGCGGAGATTGAGCAGTTCTTC. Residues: CASSPAEIEQFF.

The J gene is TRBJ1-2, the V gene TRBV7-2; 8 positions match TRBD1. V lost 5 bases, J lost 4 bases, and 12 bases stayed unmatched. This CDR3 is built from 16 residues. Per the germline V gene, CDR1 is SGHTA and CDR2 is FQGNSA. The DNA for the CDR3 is TGTGCCAGCAGCCTATCCCGGGACAGGAGTTCCTATGGCTACACCTTC. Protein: CASSLSRDRSSYGYTF.

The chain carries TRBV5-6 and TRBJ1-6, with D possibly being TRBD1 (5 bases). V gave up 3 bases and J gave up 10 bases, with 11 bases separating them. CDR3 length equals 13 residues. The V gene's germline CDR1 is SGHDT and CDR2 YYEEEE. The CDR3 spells CASSSGRGSPLHF. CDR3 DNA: TGTGCCAGCAGCTCAGGGCGGGGCTCACCCCTCCACTTT.

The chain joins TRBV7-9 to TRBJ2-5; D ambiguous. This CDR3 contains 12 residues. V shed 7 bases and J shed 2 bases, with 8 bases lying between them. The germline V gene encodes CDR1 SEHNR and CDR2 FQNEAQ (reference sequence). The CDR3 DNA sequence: TGTGCCAGCATGGTTTTTCAAGAGACCCAGTACTTC. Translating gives CASMVFQETQYF.

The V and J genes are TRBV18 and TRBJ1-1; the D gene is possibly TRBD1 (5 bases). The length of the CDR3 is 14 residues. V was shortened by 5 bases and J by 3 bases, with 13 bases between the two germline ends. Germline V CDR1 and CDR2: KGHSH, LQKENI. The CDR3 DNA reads TGTGCCAGCTCATGGAGGGACCGCGACACTGAAGCTTTCTTT. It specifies CASSWRDRDTEAFF.

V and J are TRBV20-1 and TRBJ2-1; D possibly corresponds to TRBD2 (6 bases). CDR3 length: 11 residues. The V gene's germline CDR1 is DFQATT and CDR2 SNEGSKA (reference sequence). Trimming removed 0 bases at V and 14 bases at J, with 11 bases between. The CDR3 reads CSARDGRLEFF. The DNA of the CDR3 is TGCAGTGCTAGAGATGGCCGACTAGAGTTCTTC.

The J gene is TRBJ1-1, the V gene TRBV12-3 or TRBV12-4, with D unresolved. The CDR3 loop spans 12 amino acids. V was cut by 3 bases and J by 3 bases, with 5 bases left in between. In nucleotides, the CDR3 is TGTGCCAGCAGTTTCGTAGACACTGAAGCTTTCTTT. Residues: CASSFVDTEAFF.

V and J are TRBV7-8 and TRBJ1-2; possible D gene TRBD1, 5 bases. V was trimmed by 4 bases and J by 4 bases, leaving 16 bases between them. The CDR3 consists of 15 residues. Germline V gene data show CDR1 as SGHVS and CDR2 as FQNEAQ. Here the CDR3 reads CASSSNLPGFYGYTF. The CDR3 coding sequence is TGTGCCAGCAGCTCCAACCTTCCAGGGTTCTATGGCTACACCTTC.

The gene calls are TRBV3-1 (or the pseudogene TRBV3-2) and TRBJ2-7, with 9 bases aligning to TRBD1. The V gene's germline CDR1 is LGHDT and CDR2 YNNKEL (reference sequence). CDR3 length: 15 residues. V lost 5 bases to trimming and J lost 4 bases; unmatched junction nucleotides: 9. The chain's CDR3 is CASSFFPGQGYEQYF. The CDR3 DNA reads TGTGCCAGCAGCTTCTTTCCGGGACAGGGATACGAGCAGTACTTC.